The present entry profiles one T cell receptor (beta chain) with its context. Its antigen is still unknown. V was clipped by 3 bases and J by 6 bases, with 8 bases between them. The CDR3 has 12 residues. Germline V gene sequence: CDR1 ENHRY, CDR2 SYGVKD. These data originate in a study of T-cell memory formation after mild COVID-19. Study observations and caveats: Clones shrinking from day 15 to 85 showed even CD4/CD8 mixes; later expanders tilted CD4+.

Constant-segment primers were used for 5'RACE, and the resulting TCR alpha and TCR beta cDNA libraries carried sample barcodes and UMIs. Via MiXCR, TCRdb re-called the 5' RACE reads, giving one row per CDR3 protein. The sample has about 360,000 distinct CDR3 sequences, about an eighth seen once. This receptor was taken from a young man who had mild COVID-19 (a few samples of this study predate the infection). Cell type and time point are not known. Specimen: PBMCs or a T cell subset sorted from them (not recorded which). The chain joins TRBV10-3 to TRBJ1-1; D perhaps matches TRBD1 (5 bases). The CDR3 region has the DNA TGTGCCATCAGTGATGTGGGGGCTGAAGCTTTCTTT. It yields the protein CAISDVGAEAFF.